Sequencing of this T cell receptor beta chain was carried out in a study of radiotherapy plus CTLA-4 blockade in lung cancer. Study-level results: Expansion in blood of tumor-derived TCR clones was seen after radiotherapy plus ipilimumab.

This clone was seen just once. Its antigen remains unknown. TCRdb's table, derived via immunoSEQ multiplex PCR, lists solely in-frame clones and lacks some. The sample yields roughly 86,000 clones, about four fifths seen once. The germline V gene encodes CDR1 SGHRS and CDR2 YFSETQ. The CDR3 has 15 amino acids. Trimming left V 1 base short and J 1 base short, with 11 bases between. Receiving focal radiation plus CTLA-4 blockade with ipilimumab were patients who had chemo-refractory metastatic non-small-cell lung cancer. The sequencing used peripheral blood, collected from a patient treated with radiotherapy plus ipilimumab. The J gene is TRBJ1-1, the V gene TRBV5-1; TRBD1 might be the D (6 bases). The sequence came from a human donor with non-small cell lung cancer who had stable disease on radiotherapy plus ipilimumab. CDR3 sequence reads: CASSLRGAGNTEAFF. The CDR3 DNA is TGCGCCAGCAGCTTGCGGGGGGCAGGGAACACTGAAGCTTTCTTT.